This TCR beta chain was sequenced for a study of OX40 agonist ivuxolimab in advanced cancers. Study-wide context: In three patients, partial responses were observed, one with hepatocellular carcinoma and two with cutaneous melanoma.

Points on this clone: Its target is not known.

Study observations and caveats: At doses 0.1 to 3.0 mg/kg, CD4+ and CD8+ clones expanded. Low normalized T-cell clonal expansion was additionally recorded for some nonresponders.

TCRdb's copy holds only in-frame clones and misses some; the assay was immunoSEQ multiplex PCR. The table shows 20,000 to 25,000 clones, with less than 90% occurring only once. Germline loops: CDR1 MNHEY, CDR2 SMNVEV (reference sequence). V lost 2 bases and J lost 0, with 7 bases in between. The CDR3 length is 14 residues. The specimen was CD4+ or CD8+ T cells sorted from blood, collected in a trial of the OX40 agonist ivuxolimab. This chain connects TRBV27 to TRBJ2-5; D is undetermined. The receptor was derived from an adult with an advanced solid tumor such as melanoma, head and neck, liver or kidney cancer. The CDR3, as DNA: TGTGCCAGCAGTTTAACCCCTTACCAAGAGACCCAGTACTTC. This translates into CASSLTPYQETQYF.